The 28 T cell receptor beta chains reported below all come from one sample, sequenced in a study of vaccination and CD4 T cells after COVID-19. Treatment reported: approximately 9-day PBMC culture with coronavirus spike peptide pools or control peptides (ViraFEST assay). Oncomine TCR Beta short-read sequencing was applied to DNA from cultured CD4+ T cells. TCRdb used MiXCR to reprocess the PCR reads, holding one entry per CDR3 protein. The table shows 6,500 to 8,500 distinct CDR3 sequences, with about two thirds occurring only once. These receptors lack a known antigen. The sample taken for sequencing was CD4+ T cells from blood, cultured in vitro. Receptors originate from a human donor who had recovered from COVID-19.

The J gene is TRBJ1-6, the V gene TRBV2; D unclear. This CDR3 has 15 residues. Trimming stripped 3 bases from V and 0 bases from J, with 6 bases between. Looked up from germline, CDR1 is SNHLY and CDR2 is FYNNEI. In nucleotides, the CDR3 is TGTGCCAGCAGTGACAGGAGCTCCTATAATTCACCCCTCCACTTT. Translation gives CASSDRSSYNSPLHF.

The chain uses TRBV7-2 and TRBJ2-7; D may be TRBD2 (6 bases). CDR1 is SGHTA, CDR2 FQGNSA, per germline. CDR3 length equals 14 residues. V was pared by 7 bases and J by 6 bases, with 19 bases between. The CDR3 protein is CASTHSGTQGEQYF. Written as DNA, the CDR3 is TGTGCCAGCACCCACTCCGGGACTCAAGGCGAGCAGTACTTC.

This sequence joins TRBV7-2 and TRBJ1-1; D is unresolved. The CDR3 is made up of 13 amino acids. Looked up from germline, CDR1 is SGHTA and CDR2 is FQGNSA. Trimming pared 4 bases from V and 6 bases from J, leaving 12 bases between. DNA for the CDR3: TGTGCCAGCAGCTCCGGACCCGCCGCTGAAGCTTTCTTT. This gives the protein CASSSGPAAEAFF.

The rearrangement uses TRBV7-9 and TRBJ1-1; D call uncertain. Deletions cut 3 bases from V and 2 bases from J, with 10 bases between. Germline CDR1 is SEHNR and CDR2 is FQNEAQ (reference sequence). CDR3 size: 14 residues. The CDR3 sequence: CASSFGRGNTEAFF. The DNA of the CDR3 is TGTGCCAGCAGCTTCGGACGGGGAAACACTGAAGCTTTCTTT.

The rearrangement uses TRBV7-9 and TRBJ1-1; D gene uncertain. V was cut by 2 bases and J by 0 bases, with 7 bases left in between. The CDR3 loop spans 14 amino acids. Germline CDR1 reads SEHNR; CDR2 reads FQNEAQ (reference sequence). CDR3 bases: TGTGCCAGCAGCTTAACGGGTTTGAACACTGAAGCTTTCTTT. Amino acid sequence: CASSLTGLNTEAFF. Complete variable domain (other parts from reference TRBV7-9 and TRBJ1-1): DTGVSQNPRHKITKRGQNVTFRCDPISEHNRLYWYRQTLGQGPEFLTYFQNEAQLEKSRLLSDRFSAERPKGSFSTLEIQRTEQGDSAMYLCASSLTGLNTEAFFGQGTRLTVV.

This chain uses TRBV7-2 with TRBJ1-2; 7 bases agree with TRBD1. Per the germline V gene, CDR1 is SGHTA and CDR2 is FQGNSA. The CDR3 loop spans 14 amino acids. J lost 3 bases, V lost 1 base, and 2 bases had no gene match. The CDR3 sequence: CASSLVTGDYGYTF. CDR3 bases: TGTGCCAGCAGCTTAGTTACAGGGGACTATGGCTACACCTTC.

The chain has TRBV7-3 and TRBJ2-5; D gene uncertain. CDR1 SGHTA and CDR2 FQGTGA come from the germline V gene. Between the trimmed V and J ends, which lost 5 bases and 3 bases, there was a span of 10 bases. The CDR3 runs to 13 residues. The CDR3 region has the DNA TGTGCCAGCAGCCGGATCGCAGAAGAGACCCAGTACTTC. Its protein product is CASSRIAEETQYF.

By its share, this clonotype is medium-sized (0.01 to 0.1%). The chain combines TRBV20-1 with TRBJ2-5; 9 bases map to TRBD2. The length of the CDR3 is 13 residues. Per the germline V gene, CDR1 is DFQATT and CDR2 is SNEGSKA (reference sequence). J was trimmed by 6 bases and V by 6 bases; bases with no gene match: 8. For the CDR3, the DNA is TGCAGTGCGGTGCGGGAGGGCCCAAAGACCCAGTACTTC. This translates into CSAVREGPKTQYF.

J is TRBJ1-1 and V is TRBV2; D unclear. The CDR3 has 13 amino acids. Trimming shortened V by 0 bases and J by 10 bases, and 12 bases separated the two germline ends. Germline V gene lookup returns CDR1 SNHLY and CDR2 FYNNEI. This CDR3 reads CASSEAPTVRAFF. The CDR3 DNA follows: TGTGCCAGCAGTGAAGCCCCAACAGTACGAGCTTTCTTT.

The rearrangement joins TRBV7-8 to TRBJ2-7; weak D call: TRBD2 (6 bases). V was clipped by 4 bases and J by 0 bases, with 13 bases between them. The CDR3 has 15 residues. Germline V gene sequence: CDR1 SGHVS, CDR2 FQNEAQ. CDR3 residues: CASSSTRDGSYEQYF. In DNA form, the CDR3 reads TGTGCCAGCAGCTCGACTAGGGACGGCTCCTACGAGCAGTACTTC.

The genes are TRBV27 and TRBJ1-6; D is undetermined. Between the trimmed V and J ends, which lost 5 bases and 13 bases, there was a span of 21 bases. The CDR3 totals 15 residues. Germline V gene lookup returns CDR1 MNHEY and CDR2 SMNVEV (reference sequence). The CDR3 loop is CASSPSGLRGMPLHF. CDR3 in DNA: TGTGCCAGCAGTCCCTCCGGACTCCGGGGTATGCCCCTCCACTTT.

V is TRBV6-2 or TRBV6-3 and J is TRBJ2-1, with 10 bases fitting TRBD2. CDR1 is MNHEY and CDR2 is SVGEGT in the germline V gene. Trimming removed 7 bases from V and 3 bases from J; junction bases left unmatched: 15. CDR3 length: 18 residues. The CDR3 nucleotides are TGTGCCAGCACGAATCGAACCATAGCGGGAGGACTCTACAATGAGCAGTTCTTC. Its protein is CASTNRTIAGGLYNEQFF.

The chain joins TRBV20-1 to TRBJ2-4; 10 bases are shared with TRBD2. The CDR3 covers 19 residues. The germline V gene encodes CDR1 DFQATT and CDR2 SNEGSKA (reference sequence). V was clipped by 1 base and J by 3 bases; unmatched bases: 15. In DNA, the CDR3 is TGCAGTGCTAGAGGAGTCCCTAGCGGGAGAGGTGGGGGCAAAAACATTCAGTACTTC. This gives the protein CSARGVPSGRGGGKNIQYF.

Regarding this clonotype: The junction departs from germline at one end; a sequencing error may be responsible. This rearrangement joins TRBV7-7 to TRBJ2-5, with D tentatively TRBD1 (6 bases). From germline, CDR1 is SSHAT and CDR2 FNYEAQ (reference sequence). The CDR3 loop spans 16 amino acids. The CDR3 sequence is CASSSSHMGAQETQYF. CDR3 nucleotide sequence: TGTGCTAGCAGCTCCAGCCATATGGGGGCTCAAGAGACCCAGTACTTC.

This clonotype was seen a few times. The rearrangement joins TRBV18 to TRBJ1-2; the D is unclear. Germline V gives CDR1 KGHSH, CDR2 LQKENI. V was trimmed by 0 bases and J by 8 bases, leaving 16 bases between them. The CDR3 consists of 15 residues. CDR3 region: CASSPPQRARDGYTF. For the CDR3, the DNA is TGTGCCAGCTCACCACCCCAGCGCGCAAGAGACGGCTACACCTTC.

The chain recombines TRBV27 with TRBJ2-1; TRBD1 matches 8 bases. The CDR3 extends over 13 amino acids. Germline assignment: CDR1 MNHEY and CDR2 SMNVEV (reference sequence). The junction had 4 bases not matched to a gene; V was cut back by 6 bases and J by 6 bases. The CDR3 DNA reads TGTGCCAGCAGGCGAACAGGGGGCAATGAGCAGTTCTTC. Its protein product is CASRRTGGNEQFF.

This chain uses TRBV28 with TRBJ1-2, with 7 bases matching TRBD1. Germline CDR1 MDHEN, CDR2 SYDVKM. The V segment lost 5 bases and the J segment 4 bases; nucleotides outside the gene matches: 13. This CDR3 contains 16 residues. The CDR3 is CASSGSMRGRFYGYTF. In DNA, the CDR3 is TGTGCCAGCAGTGGATCGATGAGGGGGCGTTTCTATGGCTACACCTTC.

V and J are TRBV27 and TRBJ1-1; TRBD1 is a possible D gene (5 bases). Germline CDR1 reads MNHEY; CDR2 reads SMNVEV (reference sequence). Trimming cost V 8 bases and J 0 bases, with 13 bases left between them. The CDR3 length is 14 residues. In DNA, the CDR3 is TGTGCCAGCTCCAGGTGGGGGATGAACACTGAAGCTTTCTTT. This gives the protein CASSRWGMNTEAFF.

With regard to this clonotype: An end of the junction differs from the germline gene, which may be a read error. The chain couples TRBV7-2 to TRBJ1-2; 9 positions match TRBD1. The CDR3 sequence is 12 residues long. Germline V gene sequence: CDR1 SGHTA, CDR2 FQGNSA. DNA for the CDR3: TGTGCCAGCAGCTCCAACCGGGACAGGGAGTGCTTC. Residues: CASSSNRDRECF.

The genes are TRBV11-2 and TRBJ1-2; perhaps TRBD1 as D (5 bases). The ends were cut back, 9 bases at V and 4 bases at J, with 15 bases in the middle. This CDR3 region has 13 residues. CDR1 is SGHAT and CDR2 is FQNNGV in the germline V gene. CDR3 amino acids: CASSEGRIYGYTF. Here the CDR3 DNA reads TGTGCCAGTAGCGAGGGACGGATCTATGGCTACACCTTC.

V gene TRBV28 combines with J gene TRBJ2-6; D might be TRBD1 or TRBD2, each matching 6 bases. Trimming shortened V by 7 bases and J by 1 base, and 20 bases separated the two germline ends. The CDR3 covers 18 residues. CDR1 is MDHEN, CDR2 SYDVKM, per germline. The CDR3 DNA follows: TGTGCCAGCATCGCTCACCGAGGGGGGAAATCTGGGGCCAACGTCCTGACTTTC. It specifies CASIAHRGGKSGANVLTF.

V is TRBV6-1 and J is TRBJ1-5, with D unresolved. Trimming removed 5 bases from V and 6 bases from J, with 14 bases in between. The CDR3 extends over 14 amino acids. Germline V gene sequence: CDR1 MNHNS, CDR2 SASEGT. CDR3 in DNA: TGTGCCAGCAGTAGGACCCAGTGGGGTCAGCCCCAGCATTTT. Residues: CASSRTQWGQPQHF.

The chain links TRBV28 to TRBJ1-2, with D unresolved. The germline V and J ends were trimmed by 4 bases and 8 bases, with 8 bases remaining between them. CDR1 and CDR2 from the germline V gene are MDHEN and SYDVKM. The CDR3 runs 11 residues. The DNA of the CDR3 is TGTGCCAGCAGTTCCCGGGAGGGCTACACCTTC. It encodes CASSSREGYTF.

This rearrangement joins TRBV12-3 or TRBV12-4 to TRBJ1-5, with D hard to call. This CDR3 is 12 amino acids long. Trimming shortened V by 3 bases and J by 7 bases, and 7 bases separated the two germline ends. Here the CDR3 DNA reads TGTGCCAGCAGTTTGGTTTCCCAGCCCCAGCATTTT. This sequence encodes CASSLVSQPQHF.

This clonotype has a single count. This chain connects TRBV6-1 to TRBJ1-5; D gene ambiguous. The CDR3 sequence is 11 residues long. Per germline, CDR1 MNHNS and CDR2 SASEGT. V dropped 4 bases and J dropped 6 bases, with 4 bases sitting between them. The CDR3 DNA is TGTGCCAGCAGTGTTGGTCAGCCCCAGCATTTT. Its protein product is CASSVGQPQHF.

The rearrangement uses TRBV4-1 and TRBJ1-1, with TRBD1 identical over 12 bases. CDR1 is MGHRA and CDR2 is YSYEKL in the germline V gene. The CDR3 runs to 16 residues. V gave up 1 base and J gave up 10 bases; unmatched junction bases: 10. The CDR3 coding sequence is TGCGCCAGCAGCCAAGCCCCGGGACAGGGGGCATCTATAGCTTTCTTT. This sequence encodes CASSQAPGQGASIAFF.

This rearrangement joins TRBV20-1 to TRBJ1-1; tentative D call: TRBD1 (5 bases). The V gene lost 3 bases and the J gene lost 5 bases, with 16 bases spanning the gap. CDR3 length: 14 amino acids. From germline, CDR1 is DFQATT and CDR2 SNEGSKA (reference sequence). CDR3 DNA sequence: TGCAGTGCTAGCCTGGGCAGGGCAGGAACTGAAGCTTTCTTT. Protein product: CSASLGRAGTEAFF.

The chain has TRBV6-5 and TRBJ2-1; TRBD1 or TRBD2 may be the D gene (5 bases each). The CDR3 has 16 residues. Germline V lookup: CDR1 MNHEY, CDR2 SVGAGI. Trimming removed 0 bases from V and 0 bases from J, with 9 bases in between. The CDR3 DNA reads as TGTGCCAGCAGTTACTCCCAGAGGGGCTCCTACAATGAGCAGTTCTTC. Translating it yields CASSYSQRGSYNEQFF.